This TCR beta chain was sequenced during a study of blood T cell repertoires in COVID-19. Across the study: Samples representing acute and convalescent COVID-19 were sourced from the United States, Italy and Spain. Sample material is recorded as cDNA or gDNA derived from T cells, B-cell-depleted T cells, or PBMCs.

V shed 0 bases and J shed 6 bases, with 13 bases lying between them. CDR1 and CDR2 from the germline V gene are LNHNV and YYDKDF (reference sequence). This CDR3 comprises 15 residues. Under the authors' procedure: Estimates of nucleated cell counts were drawn from the amplification of reference gene primers. Clones were read by immunoSEQ multiplex PCR, and TCRdb kept only the in-frame ones, dropping some. V, J and clone size are taken as reported in that table, and D and trimming were inferred from the DNA itself. The data show about 90,000 clones, 75% to 90% seen once. The genes are TRBV15 and TRBJ2-3; maybe TRBD1 (5 bases). The sequencing sample was made of peripheral blood. This clonotype was sampled from a woman between 65 and 79 years old with acute or convalescent COVID-19. The CDR3 loop reads CATSRDGVSGDTQYF. The CDR3 nucleotides read TGTGCCACCAGCAGAGATGGAGTGTCAGGGGATACGCAGTATTTT.